The sequence of this T cell receptor (beta chain) was determined in a study of cytomegalovirus exposure and HLA in healthy donors. Findings of the study overall: Immune exposure was documented only through CMV serostatus. Previous analysis showed most TCR beta V segments were productive about 90% or about 30% of the time. It emerged from a later analysis that several of the most significant clusters appeared to be linked to common viral pathogens. Rarity characterized most TCR sequences, yet some public TCRs appeared in many donors.

The CDR3 loop spans 15 amino acids. Trimming shortened V by 0 bases and J by 3 bases, and 14 bases separated the two germline ends. CDR1 SQVTM and CDR2 ANQGSEA come from the germline V gene. The PCR ran on 60 Vbeta and 13 Jbeta primers. The table came from immunoSEQ multiplex PCR; TCRdb's copy has only in-frame clones and leaves some out. The sample carries about 130,000 clones, about 81% recorded once. This clone was seen once. Its antigen remains unknown. The J gene is TRBJ1-1, the V gene TRBV29-1; no firm D call. The TCR was taken from a woman aged 25 to 45 in good health and CMV-seronegative. The material sequenced was PBMCs. The CDR3 DNA reads as TGCAGCGTTGAAGATGTCCCGCACGGTTACACTGAAGCTTTCTTT. Residues: CSVEDVPHGYTEAFF.